This passage covers 11 T cell receptor beta chains from one sample sequenced in a study of STAT5B mutations in CD4+ large granular lymphocyte leukemia. The data were produced by immunoSEQ multiplex PCR, yet TCRdb's version contains in-frame clones alone and is incomplete. The table shows 35,000 or so clones, with 88% occurring only once. Sequenced input: CD4+ T cells from blood buffy coats. These receptors were collected from a human donor in good health.

This sequence joins TRBV18 and TRBJ1-4; a weak D match, TRBD1 (6 bases). Germline CDR1 reads KGHSH; CDR2 reads LQKENI. This CDR3 is built from 14 residues. With 6 bases removed from V and 8 bases from J, the gap between germline ends came to 16 bases. CDR3 sequence (DNA): TGTGCCAGCTCCCCGATGGGGGGGCAGGAAAAACTGTTTTTT. The encoded protein is CASSPMGGQEKLFF.

The count of this clone is one. J is TRBJ1-2 and V is TRBV30, with D tentatively TRBD1 (6 bases). CDR1 is GTSNPN, CDR2 SVGIG, per germline (reference sequence). The CDR3 totals 12 residues. The V gene lost 4 bases and the J gene lost 7 bases, with 13 bases spanning the gap. The CDR3: CAWKGEGGGYTF. The CDR3 nucleotides read TGTGCCTGGAAGGGGGAGGGGGGTGGCTACACCTTC.

This chain uses TRBV7-2 with TRBJ1-2; D unresolved. V was trimmed by 4 bases and J by 3 bases, leaving 9 bases between them. The CDR3 sequence is 13 residues long. Germline V CDR1 and CDR2: SGHTA, FQGNSA. As DNA, the CDR3 is TGTGCCAGCAGCTGGGAACAAGACTATGGCTACACCTTC. Residues: CASSWEQDYGYTF.

V is TRBV18 and J is TRBJ1-1; D not certain. Germline lookup yields CDR1 KGHSH and CDR2 LQKENI. The CDR3 runs 13 residues. V lost 3 bases and J lost 3, with 8 bases in between. The CDR3, as DNA: TGTGCCAGCTCACCCTCGTGGCACACTGAAGCTTTCTTT. Protein: CASSPSWHTEAFF. Looking up the rest from reference TRBV18 and TRBJ1-1 gives the full variable domain: NAGVMQNPRHLVRRRGQEARLRCSPMKGHSHVYWYRQLPEEGLKFMVYLQKENIIDESGMPKERFSAEFPKEGPSILRIQQVVRGDSAAYFCASSPSWHTEAFFGQGTRLTVV.

The V gene is TRBV11-2, the J gene TRBJ1-1; a weak D match, TRBD1 (6 bases). The CDR3 contains 17 residues. V lost 5 bases, J lost 2 bases, and 21 bases lay in between. CDR1 is SGHAT, CDR2 FQNNGV, per germline. The DNA of the CDR3 is TGTGCCAGCAGCACCTGGGGGCTACAGGGCTTAAACACTGAAGCTTTCTTT. Protein product: CASSTWGLQGLNTEAFF.

This rearrangement joins TRBV6-1 to TRBJ1-2; D is uncertain. This CDR3 comprises 13 residues. Germline values: CDR1 MNHNS, CDR2 SASEGT. V was pared by 8 bases and J by 3 bases, with 13 bases between. The CDR3 nucleotides read TGTGCCAGCGGGAATGTCGGGGACTATGGCTACACCTTC. It specifies CASGNVGDYGYTF.

This sequence joins TRBV11-2 and TRBJ1-2; D not resolved. V lost 2 bases to trimming and J lost 3 bases, with 16 bases between them. The CDR3 is made up of 16 amino acids. Per germline, CDR1 SGHAT and CDR2 FQNNGV. CDR3 DNA: TGTGCCAGCAGCTTAACCGGCAATTTCGGAGACTATGGCTACACCTTC. Its translation is CASSLTGNFGDYGYTF.

The sample holds a few counts of this clone. The V and J genes are TRBV7-6 and TRBJ1-3; no reliable D call. V lost 0 bases to trimming and J lost 5 bases, with 8 bases between them. Germline V gives CDR1 SGHVS, CDR2 FNYEAQ. The CDR3 contains 14 residues. CDR3 residues: CASSLATLRNTIYF. In DNA, the CDR3 is TGTGCCAGCAGCTTAGCGACACTCCGAAACACCATATATTTT.

The rearrangement links TRBV10-3 to TRBJ1-2, with D maybe TRBD1 (6 bases). Germline values: CDR1 ENHRY, CDR2 SYGVKD. V gave up 7 bases and J gave up 4 bases, with 22 bases separating them. The CDR3 contains 16 residues. The CDR3 region has the DNA TGTGCCATCAAGAGCGTGGACAGCCAAACTTTCTATGGCTACACCTTC. Encoded protein: CAIKSVDSQTFYGYTF.

The chain couples TRBV4-1 to TRBJ2-1, with D maybe TRBD2 (6 bases). V lost 4 bases and J 7 bases, leaving 17 bases between the germline ends. The germline gives CDR1 MGHRA, CDR2 YSYEKL. The CDR3 totals 15 residues. CDR3: CASSLRAGGRNEQFF. As DNA, the CDR3 is TGCGCCAGCAGCCTCCGAGCGGGCGGTCGGAATGAGCAGTTCTTC.

The J gene is TRBJ2-2, the V gene TRBV11-3; D may correspond to TRBD1 or TRBD2 (6 bases each). In germline, CDR1 is SGHNT, CDR2 YENEEA. The CDR3 covers 11 residues. V lost 10 bases and J lost 11, with 14 bases in between. This CDR3 reads CATEAGGELFF. The CDR3 DNA sequence: TGTGCCACTGAGGCCGGGGGCGAGCTGTTTTTT.